These 25 T cell receptor beta chains originate from one sample sequenced in a study of coeliac disease. Sequencing used immunoSEQ multiplex PCR; TCRdb keeps in-frame clones, though not all of them. The sample records more than 5,500 clones, 55% to 75% being singletons. The sequenced sample consisted of lymphocytes from the gut lamina propria. These TCRs come from a man aged 70 or older with active celiac disease.

The chain recombines TRBV19 with TRBJ1-6, with D uncertain. CDR1 and CDR2 (germline): LNHDA, SQIVND (reference sequence). The length of the CDR3 is 13 residues. V lost 4 bases and J 8 bases, leaving 9 bases between the germline ends. This chain's CDR3 is CASSTRPDSPLHF. For the CDR3, the DNA is TGTGCCAGTAGTACGCGGCCGGATTCACCCCTCCACTTT.

V usage is TRBV7-3 and J usage is TRBJ2-5; 11 positions match TRBD2. Per the germline V gene, CDR1 is SGHTA and CDR2 is FQGTGA. CDR3 length equals 16 residues. The ends lost 5 bases at V and 5 bases at J; junction bases unmatched: 10. The CDR3 loop is CASSRFSGGAGETQYF. The CDR3 nucleotides are TGTGCCAGCAGCCGATTTAGCGGGGGGGCCGGCGAGACCCAGTACTTC.

This rearrangement joins TRBV4-2 to TRBJ2-7, with TRBD1 identical over 8 bases. This CDR3 spans 17 amino acids. V trimming: 0 bases; J trimming: 7 bases; junction bases outside the gene matches: 14. Germline V lookup: CDR1 LGHNA, CDR2 YNFKEQ. The CDR3 loop is CASSQDPPGQGTREQYF. The CDR3 DNA follows: TGTGCCAGCAGCCAAGATCCACCAGGACAGGGTACGAGGGAGCAGTACTTC.

V usage is TRBV5-6 and J usage is TRBJ1-1; no reliable D call. The germline V gene encodes CDR1 SGHDT and CDR2 YYEEEE. The V gene lost 0 bases and the J gene lost 5 bases, with 8 bases spanning the gap. The CDR3 has 13 residues. The CDR3: CASSLVEGTEAFF. DNA for the CDR3: TGTGCCAGCAGCTTGGTGGAGGGAACTGAAGCTTTCTTT.

The rearrangement links TRBV27 to TRBJ2-1; TRBD2 matches at 8 bases. Germline trimming cut 2 bases from V and 2 bases from J; bases unmatched to any gene: 8. Germline lookup yields CDR1 MNHEY and CDR2 SMNVEV (reference sequence). This CDR3 is 17 amino acids long. The CDR3 spells CASSLMREVGTYNEQFF. The CDR3 DNA reads TGTGCCAGCAGTTTAATGCGGGAGGTTGGAACCTACAATGAGCAGTTCTTC.

This sequence joins TRBV7-3 and TRBJ2-2, with 9 bases fitting TRBD2. This CDR3 has 14 amino acids. The J segment lost 1 base and the V segment lost 6 bases, leaving 0 bases of the junction unmatched. Germline V gene sequence: CDR1 SGHTA, CDR2 FQGTGA. The CDR3 region has the DNA TGTGCCAGCAGACTAGCGGGGAACACCGGGGAGCTGTTTTTT. Translated, it gives CASRLAGNTGELFF. Looking up the rest from reference TRBV7-3 and TRBJ2-2 gives the full variable domain: GAGVSQTPSNKVTEKGKYVELRCDPISGHTALYWYRQSLGQGPEFLIYFQGTGAADDSGLPNDRFFAVRPEGSVSTLKIQRTERGDSAVYLCASRLAGNTGELFFGEGSRLTVL.

This clone was seen once. The gene calls are TRBV30 and TRBJ2-3, with TRBD1 identical over 7 bases. CDR3 length equals 16 residues. V shed 2 bases, J shed 2 bases, and the junction held 10 bases outside the gene matches. The germline CDR1 and CDR2 sequences are GTSNPN and SVGIG (reference sequence). This CDR3 is CAWSLDRVPTTDTQYF. CDR3 in DNA: TGTGCCTGGAGTCTCGACAGGGTACCCACCACAGATACGCAGTATTTT. Variable domain in full (rest from reference TRBV30 and TRBJ2-3): SQTIHQWPATLVQPVGSPLSLECTVEGTSNPNLYWYRQAAGRGLQLLFYSVGIGQISSEVPQNLSASRPQDRQFILSSKKLLLSDSGFYLCAWSLDRVPTTDTQYFGPGTRLTVL.

The chain uses TRBV7-2 and TRBJ2-5, with D unresolved. This CDR3 spans 13 amino acids. CDR1 and CDR2 (germline): SGHTA, FQGNSA. V gave up 4 bases and J gave up 2 bases, with 8 bases separating them. The CDR3 is CASSWAVQETQYF. In DNA, the CDR3 is TGTGCCAGCAGCTGGGCAGTACAAGAGACCCAGTACTTC. The variable domain in full, completed from reference TRBV7-2 and TRBJ2-5, reads GAGVSQSPSNKVTEKGKDVELRCDPISGHTALYWYRQSLGQGLEFLIYFQGNSAPDKSGLPSDRFSAERTGGSVSTLTIQRTQQEDSAVYLCASSWAVQETQYFGPGTRLLVL.

The chain has TRBV5-1 and TRBJ2-7; 8 bases fit TRBD1. The CDR3 totals 14 residues. Looked up from germline, CDR1 is SGHRS and CDR2 is YFSETQ. The junction had 7 bases not matched to a gene; V was cut back by 5 bases and J by 3 bases. CDR3 sequence (DNA): TGCGCCAGCAGACCGGGACAGGAACACTACGAGCAGTACTTC. It encodes CASRPGQEHYEQYF. Together with reference TRBV5-1 and TRBJ2-7, the CDR3 gives the full variable domain: KAGVTQTPRYLIKTRGQQVTLSCSPISGHRSVSWYQQTPGQGLQFLFEYFSETQRNKGNFPGRFSGRQFSNSRSEMNVSTLELGDSALYLCASRPGQEHYEQYFGPGTRLTVT.

This clone has only a few counts. The chain recombines TRBV5-1 with TRBJ1-5, with a possible D match to TRBD1 (6 bases). The V end lost 4 bases, the J end lost 6 bases, and 14 bases lay between the germline ends. From germline, CDR1 is SGHRS and CDR2 YFSETQ. The CDR3 has 14 residues. The CDR3 DNA follows: TGCGCCAGCAGCCCCGGGACACAAGGTCAGCCCCAGCATTTT. Protein product: CASSPGTQGQPQHF.

This chain joins TRBV7-2 and TRBJ2-7; D possibly corresponds to TRBD1 (6 bases). Germline loops: CDR1 SGHTA, CDR2 FQGNSA. The V end lost 5 bases, the J end lost 5 bases, and 16 bases lay between the germline ends. This CDR3 is built from 14 residues. The CDR3 loop is CASSPSTGLHEQYF. DNA for the CDR3: TGTGCCAGCAGCCCCTCGACAGGTCTCCACGAGCAGTACTTC. The full variable domain, rest sourced from reference TRBV7-2 and TRBJ2-7, is GAGVSQSPSNKVTEKGKDVELRCDPISGHTALYWYRQSLGQGLEFLIYFQGNSAPDKSGLPSDRFSAERTGGSVSTLTIQRTQQEDSAVYLCASSPSTGLHEQYFGPGTRLTVT.

This chain joins TRBV19 and TRBJ2-1; D not certain. CDR3 length: 12 residues. Trimming pared 4 bases from V and 7 bases from J, leaving 8 bases between. Germline loops: CDR1 LNHDA, CDR2 SQIVND (reference sequence). CDR3 sequence: CASSTLGNEQFF. The CDR3 DNA reads TGTGCCAGTAGTACCCTCGGGAATGAGCAGTTCTTC.

The J gene is TRBJ2-3, the V gene TRBV6-5; 8 bases align to TRBD2. Germline CDR1 MNHEY, CDR2 SVGAGI. The CDR3 extends over 15 amino acids. V lost 5 bases, J lost 5 bases, and 9 bases stayed unmatched. The CDR3 sequence: CASSTSGGPVDTQYF. The CDR3 coding sequence is TGTGCCAGCAGTACATCGGGGGGGCCGGTAGATACGCAGTATTTT.

This clone appeared a few times. This chain links TRBV2 with TRBJ2-2, with 8 bases aligning to TRBD2. J lost 4 bases, V lost 4 bases, and 5 bases had no gene match. This CDR3 contains 15 residues. Looked up from germline, CDR1 is SNHLY and CDR2 is FYNNEI. The CDR3 nucleotides read TGTGCCAGCAGTGGAGCCGGGGGGGGCACCGGGGAGCTGTTTTTT. It encodes CASSGAGGGTGELFF.

This sequence joins TRBV18 and TRBJ2-1; D might be TRBD1 (8 bases). Germline CDR1 is KGHSH and CDR2 is LQKENI. The CDR3 has 14 residues. V dropped 3 bases and J dropped 7 bases, with 13 bases sitting between them. The CDR3 region has the DNA TGTGCCAGCTCACCGACAGGGGAGGGTAATGAGCAGTTCTTC. Translated, it gives CASSPTGEGNEQFF.

Comment on this clone: No DNA is shown, since the ends of the CDR3 on it are uncertain; the CDR3 is the one TCRdb lists. The rearrangement links TRBV7-2 to TRBJ1-3; the table's D call TRBD1 went unverified against the DNA. Germline loops: CDR1 SGHTA, CDR2 FQGNSA. Including both end residues, the CDR3 is 15 amino acids long. CDR3 sequence reads: CASSFTGFSLDTIYF.

This clone turned up a few times. This rearrangement joins TRBV19 to TRBJ2-1, with D perhaps matching TRBD2 (6 bases). Germline CDR1 is LNHDA and CDR2 is SQIVND (reference sequence). The CDR3 runs to 13 residues. V gave up 4 bases and J gave up 9 bases, with 13 bases separating them. CDR3 coding DNA: TGTGCCAGTAGTACCCGGACTAATTCTGAGCAGTTCTTC. It translates to CASSTRTNSEQFF.

The table lists this clone with a few counts. The J gene is TRBJ2-7, the V gene TRBV4-1; 8 positions agree with TRBD1. Germline assignment: CDR1 MGHRA and CDR2 YSYEKL. The J segment lost 5 bases and the V segment lost 4 bases, leaving 4 bases of the junction unmatched. This CDR3 contains 13 residues. The CDR3 is CASSLDRANEQYF. CDR3 nucleotide sequence: TGCGCCAGCAGCCTGGACAGGGCCAACGAGCAGTACTTC.

This clone was detected once. V and J are TRBV19 and TRBJ2-7; TRBD2 aligns across 9 bases. J lost 3 bases, V lost 3 bases, and 6 bases had no gene match. The CDR3 length is 15 residues. The germline V gene has CDR1 LNHDA and CDR2 SQIVND (reference sequence). CDR3 amino acids: CASSIEVAGDYEQYF. The CDR3 coding sequence is TGTGCCAGTAGTATTGAGGTAGCGGGGGACTACGAGCAGTACTTC.

The sample holds a few counts of this clone. The chain employs TRBV11-3 and TRBJ1-3, with TRBD1 as a possible D gene (6 bases). V was cut by 2 bases and J by 2 bases, with 10 bases left in between. The germline CDR1 and CDR2 sequences are SGHNT and YENEEA. The CDR3 has 15 residues. The CDR3 sequence is CASSLNSGAGNTIYF. Written as DNA, the CDR3 is TGTGCCAGCAGCTTAAACTCAGGGGCTGGAAACACCATATATTTT. The complete variable domain, with remaining parts taken from reference TRBV11-3 and TRBJ1-3, reads EAGVVQSPRYKIIEKKQPVAFWCNPISGHNTLYWYLQNLGQGPELLIRYENEEAVDDSQLPKDRFSAERLKGVDSTLKIQPAELGDSAVYLCASSLNSGAGNTIYFGEGSWLTVV.

This rearrangement joins TRBV7-9 to TRBJ2-5, with a tentative D call TRBD1 (7 bases). The CDR3 is 14 amino acids. Germline loops: CDR1 SEHNR, CDR2 FQNEAQ (reference sequence). Trimming took off 5 bases at V and 4 bases at J, with 14 bases between the two ends. DNA for the CDR3: TGTGCCAGCAGCCGCAGACAGGGAGGAGAGACCCAGTACTTC. It encodes CASSRRQGGETQYF.

This chain joins TRBV7-3 and TRBJ1-3; D is undetermined. Germline V gene sequence: CDR1 SGHTA, CDR2 FQGTGA. The ends were cut back, 3 bases at V and 4 bases at J, with 7 bases in the middle. This CDR3 region has 13 residues. The DNA for the CDR3 is TGTGCCAGCAGCTTCCTACCAGGAAACACCATATATTTT. The encoded protein is CASSFLPGNTIYF.

This sequence joins TRBV4-3 and TRBJ1-1; no firm D call. This CDR3 is 15 amino acids long. The V and J ends lost 1 base and 3 bases respectively, with 12 bases between them. Germline V lookup: CDR1 LGHNA, CDR2 YSLEER. CDR3 DNA sequence: TGCGCCAGCAGCCAAGTCTCCGGGGTCTACACTGAAGCTTTCTTT. Protein product: CASSQVSGVYTEAFF.

This clone was seen just once. This chain links TRBV18 with TRBJ2-1; unclear D gene. Trimming took 3 bases from V and 5 from J, leaving 8 bases between them. From germline, CDR1 is KGHSH and CDR2 LQKENI. The CDR3 has 13 amino acids. CDR3 loop: CASSPNQDNEQFF. The CDR3 bases are TGTGCCAGCTCACCCAACCAGGACAATGAGCAGTTCTTC.

This clone was seen more than once but under ten times. This chain joins TRBV19 and TRBJ2-1, with 8 positions matching TRBD2. The V segment lost 1 base and the J segment 3 bases; nucleotides outside the gene matches: 11. CDR1 LNHDA and CDR2 SQIVND come from the germline V gene (reference sequence). The CDR3 runs 18 residues. The CDR3 reads CASSIAGGRVGDYNEQFF. The CDR3 nucleotides read TGTGCCAGTAGTATAGCGGGGGGGCGGGTCGGGGACTACAATGAGCAGTTCTTC. The full variable domain, rest sourced from reference TRBV19 and TRBJ2-1, is DGGITQSPKYLFRKEGQNVTLSCEQNLNHDAMYWYRQDPGQGLRLIYYSQIVNDFQKGDIAEGYSVSREKKESFPLTVTSAQKNPTAFYLCASSIAGGRVGDYNEQFFGPGTRLTVL.